The rows below give T cell receptor beta chains drawn from one sample of a study of T cell changes during pregnancy in multiple sclerosis. Some clones are missing from TCRdb's copy, which holds only in-frame ones; the method was immunoSEQ multiplex PCR. In the table there are approximately 36,000 clones, approximately 90% of which are singletons. The sample consisted of CD8+ T cells from peripheral blood mononuclear cells, taken in the third trimester of pregnancy. The receptors come from a female donor with multiple sclerosis, enrolled in a pregnancy study. CDR3s include the opening cysteine and the closing phenylalanine or tryptophan. D genes are given only for firm matches. Not all rows give a size; the values are once, few, many and, for expanded clones, a class.

V gene	D gene	J gene	clone size	CDR3 protein	CDR3 DNA
TRBV27	.	TRBJ2-2	.	CASGGQLLGELFF	TGTGCCAGCGGTGGGCAGCTTCTGGGGGAGCTGTTTTTT
TRBV15	TRBD1	TRBJ2-6	.	CATSRDRGSGANVLTF	TGTGCCACCAGCAGGGACAGGGGGTCTGGGGCCAACGTCCTGACTTTC
TRBV10-3	TRBD1	TRBJ2-3	.	CAISESSRQGVTDTQYF	TGTGCCATCAGTGAGTCGTCGCGGCAGGGGGTTACAGATACGCAGTATTTT
TRBV7-9	.	TRBJ2-7	once	CASEAASYEQYF	TGTGCCAGCGAAGCCGCCTCCTACGAGCAGTACTTC
TRBV19	TRBD1	TRBJ1-1	once	CASSLGQGWTEAFF	TGTGCCAGTAGTCTCGGACAGGGTTGGACTGAAGCTTTCTTT
TRBV28	.	TRBJ2-7	.	CATGTPGSGTYEQYF	TGTGCCACCGGGACTCCGGGTTCCGGTACCTACGAGCAGTACTTC
TRBV25-1	.	TRBJ1-1	.	CAADGGGGPEAFF	TGTGCTGCCGATGGGGGAGGCGGGCCTGAAGCTTTCTTT
TRBV9	.	TRBJ1-2	.	CASSVMSRGSIYGYTF	TGTGCCAGCAGCGTAATGTCCCGGGGAAGCATCTATGGCTACACCTTC
TRBV7-9	.	TRBJ2-1	.	CASSSNPLVVKFF	TGTGCCAGCAGCTCCAACCCCTTGGTAGTTAAGTTCTTC
TRBV5-1	TRBD1	TRBJ2-7	once	CASSHRRGSGEQYF	TGCGCCAGCAGCCATCGCAGGGGGTCGGGGGAGCAGTACTTC
TRBV7-9	TRBD2	TRBJ2-1	.	CASSPRRGGAHEQFF	TGTGCCAGCAGCCCCAGGCGCGGGGGGGCCCATGAGCAGTTCTTC
TRBV5-5	.	TRBJ1-4	.	CASSPTPGLGTNEKLFF	TGTGCCAGCAGCCCGACACCAGGGTTGGGAACTAATGAAAAACTGTTTTTT
TRBV19	TRBD1	TRBJ2-2	.	CKGQGAGELFF	TGTAAGGGACAGGGCGCCGGGGAGCTGTTTTTT
TRBV27	TRBD2	TRBJ2-7	.	CASSLLGGGPSYEQYF	TGTGCCAGCAGCCTGCTTGGGGGGGGACCCTCCTACGAGCAGTACTTC
TRBV28	.	TRBJ1-1	.	CASSLFQGMNTEAFF	TGTGCCAGCAGTTTATTTCAGGGGATGAACACTGAAGCTTTCTTT
TRBV6-5	.	TRBJ1-2	.	CASSYSAVYGYTF	TGTGCCAGCAGTTACTCGGCGGTCTATGGCTACACCTTC
TRBV5-6	TRBD1	TRBJ1-1	.	CASSFGTGSEAFF	TGTGCCAGCAGCTTCGGGACAGGGTCTGAAGCTTTCTTT
TRBV27	.	TRBJ2-7	few	CASSPEPGVTYEQYF	TGTGCCAGCAGTCCCGAACCAGGGGTTACCTACGAGCAGTACTTC
TRBV19	.	TRBJ1-1	.	CASTDYSKGFF	TGTGCCAGTACCGACTACAGCAAGGGCTTCTTT
TRBV11-2	.	TRBJ2-5	once	CASSHNKGADRETQYF	TGTGCCAGCAGCCACAACAAAGGGGCAGACCGAGAGACCCAGTACTTC
TRBV6-5	TRBD1	TRBJ2-7	.	CASSWDRSSYEQYF	TGTGCCAGCAGTTGGGACAGGAGCTCCTACGAGCAGTACTTC
TRBV2	.	TRBJ1-3	.	CASSASVSGNTIYF	TGTGCCAGCAGTGCTTCCGTCTCTGGAAACACCATATATTTT
TRBV19	.	TRBJ1-1	.	CASSRAGPGREAFF	TGTGCCAGTAGTCGGGCGGGCCCCGGGCGGGAAGCTTTCTTT
TRBV29-1	TRBD1	TRBJ2-2	once	CSAELPGQSTGELFF	TGCAGCGCTGAATTGCCGGGACAGAGCACCGGGGAGCTGTTTTTT
TRBV13	.	TRBJ1-3	.	CASTLEQDGNTIYF	TGTGCCAGCACCCTAGAACAGGATGGAAACACCATATATTTT
TRBV27	.	TRBJ1-5	.	CASSLGQGYQPQHF	TGTGCCAGCAGTTTAGGGCAGGGGTATCAGCCCCAGCATTTT
TRBV5-4	.	TRBJ2-1	once	CASSPDLNEQFF	TGTGCCAGCAGCCCGGACTTAAATGAGCAGTTCTTC
TRBV6-4	.	TRBJ2-2	few	CASSAPGDTGELFF	TGTGCCAGCAGTGCCCCGGGAGACACCGGGGAGCTGTTTTTT
TRBV21-1	.	TRBJ1-5	.	CASRGGNQPQHF	TGTGCCAGCAGGGGGGGGAATCAGCCCCAGCATTTT
TRBV2	TRBD1	TRBJ1-5	.	CASSDPPGQGEGNQPQHF	TGTGCCAGCAGTGACCCTCCGGGACAGGGAGAGGGCAATCAGCCCCAGCATTTT
TRBV5-1	.	TRBJ1-2	.	CASSLVVYNYGYTF	TGCGCCAGCAGCTTGGTAGTGTACAACTATGGCTACACCTTC
TRBV10-3	TRBD1	TRBJ2-3	.	CAISESPGQGADTQYF	TGTGCCATCAGTGAGTCGCCGGGACAGGGGGCAGATACGCAGTATTTT
TRBV2	TRBD1	TRBJ1-5	.	CASRPTGLSQPQHF	TGTGCCAGCAGACCGACAGGGCTAAGTCAGCCCCAGCATTTT
TRBV9	TRBD1	TRBJ2-3	.	CASSDRHLKGGYTDTQYF	TGTGCCAGCAGCGACCGGCACCTCAAAGGGGGCTACACAGATACGCAGTATTTT
TRBV19	.	TRBJ2-7	.	CASSIVFNRESPYEQYF	TGTGCCAGTAGTATAGTCTTCAACAGGGAATCCCCCTACGAGCAGTACTTC
TRBV5-6	TRBD1	TRBJ2-7	.	CASSLDRVPYEQYF	TGTGCCAGCAGCCTGGACAGGGTCCCCTACGAGCAGTACTTC
TRBV19	TRBD1	TRBJ2-3	.	CASSIDADRAMSTDTQYF	TGTGCCAGTAGTATAGATGCGGACAGGGCTATGAGCACAGATACGCAGTATTTT
TRBV6-5	TRBD1	TRBJ1-2	.	CASRSWDRELNGYTF	TGTGCCAGCAGGTCCTGGGACAGGGAACTTAATGGCTACACCTTC
TRBV7-9	.	TRBJ1-2	.	CASSHSIWEPNYGYTF	TGTGCCAGCAGTCATAGCATCTGGGAGCCCAACTATGGCTACACCTTC
TRBV15	TRBD1	TRBJ1-1	.	CATSRVQGPDTEAFF	TGTGCCACCAGCAGAGTACAGGGGCCGGACACTGAAGCTTTCTTT
TRBV2	.	TRBJ2-7	.	CASSEVGGGDTYEQYF	TGTGCCAGCAGTGAAGTGGGGGGAGGGGACACCTACGAGCAGTACTTC
TRBV27	.	TRBJ2-1	.	CASRIRGADYNEQFF	TGTGCCAGCAGAATCCGGGGGGCGGACTACAATGAGCAGTTCTTC
TRBV9	.	TRBJ2-4	.	CASSAGLAKNIQYF	TGTGCCAGCAGCGCGGGACTAGCCAAAAACATTCAGTACTTC
TRBV27	.	TRBJ2-5	.	CASSLEGVQETQYF	TGTGCCAGCAGTTTAGAGGGGGTGCAAGAGACCCAGTACTTC
TRBV6-1	.	TRBJ2-7	.	CASSVGGNSYEQYF	TGTGCCAGCAGTGTCGGCGGTAACTCCTACGAGCAGTACTTC
TRBV2	.	TRBJ1-1	.	CASSENIMNTEAFF	TGTGCCAGCAGTGAAAACATCATGAACACTGAAGCTTTCTTT
TRBV6-5	.	TRBJ1-2	.	CASSGGDGYTF	TGTGCCAGCAGTGGCGGGGATGGCTACACCTTC
TRBV5-1	.	TRBJ2-7	.	CASSLGLIYEQYF	TGCGCCAGCAGCTTAGGACTGATCTACGAGCAGTACTTC
TRBV10-1	.	TRBJ2-1	.	CASSDELEPINEQFF	TGCGCCAGCAGTGACGAACTAGAACCGATCAATGAGCAGTTCTTC
TRBV6-1	TRBD1	TRBJ2-5	.	CASSEGGGSETQYF	TGTGCCAGCAGTGAAGGAGGGGGCAGCGAGACCCAGTACTTC
TRBV30	.	TRBJ1-1	once	CAFLRVLNTEAFF	TGTGCCTTTCTCCGGGTGCTGAACACTGAAGCTTTCTTT
TRBV18	TRBD1	TRBJ1-3	.	CASSTSTGKTGNTIYF	TGTGCCAGCTCAACTTCGACAGGGAAAACTGGAAACACCATATATTTT
TRBV4-1	.	TRBJ1-4	.	CASSPRESTNEKLFF	TGCGCCAGCAGCCCCCGGGAGTCCACGAATGAAAAACTGTTTTTT
TRBV4-1	.	TRBJ1-1	.	CASSQDISGFVEAFF	TGCGCCAGCAGCCAAGATATATCAGGTTTCGTTGAAGCTTTCTTT
TRBV5-6	.	TRBJ2-2	.	CASSFNGGELFF	TGTGCCAGCAGCTTCAACGGCGGGGAGCTGTTTTTT
TRBV11-2	.	TRBJ1-6	.	CASSLEGASNSPLHF	TGTGCCAGCAGCTTAGAGGGAGCTTCGAATTCACCCCTCCACTTT
TRBV5-1	TRBD1	TRBJ1-2	.	CASSWRTGGTGYTF	TGCGCCAGCAGCTGGCGGACAGGGGGTACTGGCTACACCTTC
TRBV6-4	.	TRBJ1-5	.	CASSEEGNQPQHF	TGTGCCAGCAGTGAGGAGGGCAATCAGCCCCAGCATTTT
TRBV15	TRBD2	TRBJ2-1	once	CATSRESGGYNEQFF	TGTGCCACCAGCAGAGAATCGGGGGGGTACAATGAGCAGTTCTTC